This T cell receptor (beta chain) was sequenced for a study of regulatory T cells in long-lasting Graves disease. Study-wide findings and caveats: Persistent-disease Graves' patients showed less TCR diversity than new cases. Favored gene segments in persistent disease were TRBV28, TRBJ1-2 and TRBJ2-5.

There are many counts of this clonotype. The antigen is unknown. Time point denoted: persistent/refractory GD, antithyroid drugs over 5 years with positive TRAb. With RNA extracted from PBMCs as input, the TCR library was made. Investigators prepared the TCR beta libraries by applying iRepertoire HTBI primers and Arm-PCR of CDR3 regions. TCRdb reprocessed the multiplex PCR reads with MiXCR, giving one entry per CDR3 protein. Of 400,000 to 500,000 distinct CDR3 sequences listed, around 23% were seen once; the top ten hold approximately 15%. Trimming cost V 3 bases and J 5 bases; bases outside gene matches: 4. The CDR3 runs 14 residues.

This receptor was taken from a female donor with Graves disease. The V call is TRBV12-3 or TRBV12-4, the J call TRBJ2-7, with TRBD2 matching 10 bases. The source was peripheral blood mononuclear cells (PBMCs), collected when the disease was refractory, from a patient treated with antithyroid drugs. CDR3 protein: CASSFGTSADEQYF. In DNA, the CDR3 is TGTGCCAGCAGTTTCGGGACTAGCGCCGACGAGCAGTACTTC.